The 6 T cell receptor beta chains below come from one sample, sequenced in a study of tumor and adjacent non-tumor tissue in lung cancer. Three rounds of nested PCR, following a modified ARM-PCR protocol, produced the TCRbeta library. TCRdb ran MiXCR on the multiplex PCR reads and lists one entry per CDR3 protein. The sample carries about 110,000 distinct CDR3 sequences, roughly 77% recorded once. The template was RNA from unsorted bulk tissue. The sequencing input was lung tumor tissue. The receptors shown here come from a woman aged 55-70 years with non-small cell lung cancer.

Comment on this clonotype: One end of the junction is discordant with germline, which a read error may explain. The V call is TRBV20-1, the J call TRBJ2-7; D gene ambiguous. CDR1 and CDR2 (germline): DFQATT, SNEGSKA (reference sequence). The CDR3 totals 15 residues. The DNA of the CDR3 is TGCAGTGCTAGAGGATACACAGCTCGTAAGTACGAGCAGTATTTC. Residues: CSARGYTARKYEQYF.

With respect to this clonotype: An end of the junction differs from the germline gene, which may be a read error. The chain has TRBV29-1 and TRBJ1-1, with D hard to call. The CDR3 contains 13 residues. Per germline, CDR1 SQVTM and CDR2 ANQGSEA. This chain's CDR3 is CSARHDLNTESFF. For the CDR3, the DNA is TGCAGCGCCCGACATGACCTGAACACTGAATCTTTCTTT.

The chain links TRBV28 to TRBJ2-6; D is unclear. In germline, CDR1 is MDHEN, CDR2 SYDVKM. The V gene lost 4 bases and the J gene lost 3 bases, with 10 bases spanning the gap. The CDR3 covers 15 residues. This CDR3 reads CASSSRVYGANVLTF. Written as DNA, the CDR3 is TGTGCCAGCAGTTCTAGGGTTTATGGGGCCAACGTCCTGACTTTC.

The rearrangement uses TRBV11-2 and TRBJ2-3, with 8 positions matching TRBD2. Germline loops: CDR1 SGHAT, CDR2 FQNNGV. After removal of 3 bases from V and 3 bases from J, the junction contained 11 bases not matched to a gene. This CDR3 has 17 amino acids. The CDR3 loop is CASSFFAGGQQTDTQYF. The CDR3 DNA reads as TGTGCCAGCAGCTTTTTTGCGGGAGGTCAACAGACAGATACGCAGTATTTT.

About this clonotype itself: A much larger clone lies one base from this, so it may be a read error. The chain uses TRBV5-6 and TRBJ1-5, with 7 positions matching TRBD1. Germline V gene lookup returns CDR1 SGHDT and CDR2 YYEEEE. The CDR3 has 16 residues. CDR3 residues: CASSLYGDSSNQSQHF. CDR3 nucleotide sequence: TGTGCCAGCAGCTTGTATGGGGACAGCAGCAATCAGTCCCAGCATTTT.

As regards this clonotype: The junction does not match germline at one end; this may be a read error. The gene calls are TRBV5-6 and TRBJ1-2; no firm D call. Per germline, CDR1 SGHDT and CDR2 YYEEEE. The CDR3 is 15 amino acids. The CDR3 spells CASSNRETLVYGYTF. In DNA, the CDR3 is TGCGCCAGCAGTAACCGGGAGACCCTTGTCTATGGCTACACATTC.